This T cell receptor (beta chain) was retrieved from a study of spatial heterogeneity in lung cancer. Described time point: sample taken at primary tumor resection. V was shortened by 2 bases and J by 3 bases, with 13 bases between the two germline ends. Germline CDR1 SEHNR, CDR2 FQNEAQ (reference sequence). The CDR3 sequence is 15 residues long. TCRdb fed the 5' RACE reads into MiXCR, producing one record per CDR3 protein. The table shows about 92,000 distinct CDR3 sequences, with around 12% occurring only once. The J gene is TRBJ1-1, the V gene TRBV7-9; D is undetermined. This receptor was identified in a male donor with early-stage non-small cell lung cancer. Sequenced material: PBMCs, taken at surgery. For the CDR3, the DNA is TGTGCCAGCAGCTTATTGGGGAGTGGCGACACTGAAGCTTTCTTT. This translates into CASSLLGSGDTEAFF.